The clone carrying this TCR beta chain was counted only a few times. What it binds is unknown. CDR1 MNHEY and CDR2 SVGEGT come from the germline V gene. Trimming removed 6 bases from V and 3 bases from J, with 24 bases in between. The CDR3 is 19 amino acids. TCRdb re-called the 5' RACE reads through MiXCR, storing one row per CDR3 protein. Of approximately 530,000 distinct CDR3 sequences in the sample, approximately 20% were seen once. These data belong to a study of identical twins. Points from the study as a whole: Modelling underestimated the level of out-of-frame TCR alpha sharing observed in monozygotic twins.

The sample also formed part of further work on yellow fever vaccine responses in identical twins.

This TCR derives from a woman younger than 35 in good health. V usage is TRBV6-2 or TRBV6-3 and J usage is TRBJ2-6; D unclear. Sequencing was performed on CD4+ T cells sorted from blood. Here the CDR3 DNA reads TGTGCCAGCAGACGACCCCTAGACATCCTAGTAGGTGGGGCCAACGTCCTGACTTTC. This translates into CASRRPLDILVGGANVLTF.